This paragraph reports one TCR beta chain. The antigen is not known. This sample was taken from a study of shared clonotypes between healthy human individuals. All participating donors were Caucasian adults from Nashville, Tennessee. Some clones are missing from TCRdb's copy, which holds only in-frame ones; the method was immunoSEQ multiplex PCR. The sample gives roughly 2.2 million clones, about 92% of which show up once; under 0.45% is in the top ten. Study results and limitations: Rarefaction exposed incomplete sorted-subset sequencing despite large depth. Naive subsets generally exceeded memory subsets in estimated richness.

This CDR3 is built from 13 residues. Germline V gene data show CDR1 as MNHEY and CDR2 as SVGAGI. Trimming cost V 8 bases and J 1 base, with 11 bases left between them. The genes are TRBV6-5 and TRBJ1-1; D not certain. Sequenced: naive CD4+ T cells from PBMCs. Documented subset: CD45RA+ positively selected. The origin of this receptor is a man younger than 35 in good health. Some clones in this sample may be carry-over from other donors' samples. The CDR3 loop is CASHTRQNTEAFF. Here the CDR3 DNA reads TGTGCCAGCCATACCCGACAGAACACTGAAGCTTTCTTT.